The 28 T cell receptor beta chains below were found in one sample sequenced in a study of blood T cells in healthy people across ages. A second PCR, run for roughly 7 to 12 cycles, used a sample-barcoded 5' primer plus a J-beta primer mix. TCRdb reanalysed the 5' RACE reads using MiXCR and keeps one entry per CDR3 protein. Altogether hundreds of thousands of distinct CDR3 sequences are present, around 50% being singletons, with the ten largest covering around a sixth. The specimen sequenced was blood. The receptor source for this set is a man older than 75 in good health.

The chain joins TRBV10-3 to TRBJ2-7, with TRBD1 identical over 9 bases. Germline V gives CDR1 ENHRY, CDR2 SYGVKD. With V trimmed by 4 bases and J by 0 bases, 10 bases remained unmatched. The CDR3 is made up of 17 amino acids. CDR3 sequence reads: CAISGTGEVGGSYEQYF. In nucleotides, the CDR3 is TGTGCCATCAGTGGGACAGGGGAAGTTGGCGGCTCCTACGAGCAGTACTTC.

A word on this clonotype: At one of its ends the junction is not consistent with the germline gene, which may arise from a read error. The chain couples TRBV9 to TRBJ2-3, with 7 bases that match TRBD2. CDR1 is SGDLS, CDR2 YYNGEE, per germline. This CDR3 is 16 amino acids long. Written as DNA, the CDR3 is TGTGCCAGCAGCGTAGGGGCGGGAGATGGCACAGATGCGCAGTATTTT. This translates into CASSVGAGDGTDAQYF.

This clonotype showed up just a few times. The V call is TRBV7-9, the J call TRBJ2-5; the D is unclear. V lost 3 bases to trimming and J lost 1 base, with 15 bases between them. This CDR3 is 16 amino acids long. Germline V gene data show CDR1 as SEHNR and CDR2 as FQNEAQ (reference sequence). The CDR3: CASSFRLSAGQETQYF. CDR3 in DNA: TGTGCCAGCAGCTTTAGGTTATCAGCAGGCCAAGAGACCCAGTACTTC.

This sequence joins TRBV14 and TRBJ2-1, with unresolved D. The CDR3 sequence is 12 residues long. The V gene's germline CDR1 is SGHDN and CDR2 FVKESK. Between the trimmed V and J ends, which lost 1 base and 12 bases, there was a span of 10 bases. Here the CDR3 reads CASSQVGLGQFF. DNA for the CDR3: TGTGCCAGCAGCCAAGTTGGATTGGGGCAGTTCTTC.

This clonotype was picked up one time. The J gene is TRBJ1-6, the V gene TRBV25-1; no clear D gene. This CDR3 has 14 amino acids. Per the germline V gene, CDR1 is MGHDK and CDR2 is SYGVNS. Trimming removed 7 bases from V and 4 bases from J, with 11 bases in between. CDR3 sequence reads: CASTPGSYNSPLHF. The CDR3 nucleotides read TGTGCCAGCACCCCCGGATCTTATAATTCACCCCTCCACTTT.

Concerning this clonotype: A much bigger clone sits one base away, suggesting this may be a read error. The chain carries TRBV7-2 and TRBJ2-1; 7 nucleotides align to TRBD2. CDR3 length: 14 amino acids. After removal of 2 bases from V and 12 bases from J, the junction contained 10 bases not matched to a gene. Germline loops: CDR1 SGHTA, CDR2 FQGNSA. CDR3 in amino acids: CASSLLTSWMVQFF. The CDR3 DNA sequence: TGTGCCAGCAGCTTATTGACTAGCTGGATGGTGCAGTTCTTC.

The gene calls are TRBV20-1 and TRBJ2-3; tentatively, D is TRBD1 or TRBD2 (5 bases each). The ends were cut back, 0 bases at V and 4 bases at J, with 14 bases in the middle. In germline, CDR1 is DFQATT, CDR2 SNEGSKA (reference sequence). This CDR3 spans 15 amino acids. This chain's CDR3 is CSAREVGTAADTQYF. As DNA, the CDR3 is TGCAGTGCTAGAGAAGTAGGGACCGCGGCAGATACGCAGTATTTT.

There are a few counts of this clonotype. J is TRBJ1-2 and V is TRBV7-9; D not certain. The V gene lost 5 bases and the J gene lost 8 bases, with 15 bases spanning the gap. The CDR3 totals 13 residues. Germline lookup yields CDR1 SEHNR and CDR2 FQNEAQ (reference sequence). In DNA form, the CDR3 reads TGTGCCAGCAGCCAGGATGCTGGGAGCGGCTACACCTTC. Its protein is CASSQDAGSGYTF.

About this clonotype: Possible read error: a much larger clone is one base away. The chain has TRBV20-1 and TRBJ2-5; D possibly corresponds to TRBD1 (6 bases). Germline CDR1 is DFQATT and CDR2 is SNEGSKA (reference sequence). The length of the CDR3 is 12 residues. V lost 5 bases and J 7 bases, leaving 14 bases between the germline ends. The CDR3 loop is CSAVQGQRTQYF. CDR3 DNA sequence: TGCAGTGCTGTTCAGGGGCAAAGGACCCAGTACTTC.

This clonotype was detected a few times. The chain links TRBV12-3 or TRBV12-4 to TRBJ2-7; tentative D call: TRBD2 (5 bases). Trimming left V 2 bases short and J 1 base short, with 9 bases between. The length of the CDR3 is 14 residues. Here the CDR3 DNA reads TGTGCCAGCAGTTTAAACGGGGTTTCCTACGAGCAGTACTTC. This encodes CASSLNGVSYEQYF.

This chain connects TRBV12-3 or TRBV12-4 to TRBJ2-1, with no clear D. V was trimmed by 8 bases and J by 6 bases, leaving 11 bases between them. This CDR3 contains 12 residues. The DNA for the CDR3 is TGTGCCAGCGGCCCCGTGGGCAATGAGCAGTTCTTC. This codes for CASGPVGNEQFF.

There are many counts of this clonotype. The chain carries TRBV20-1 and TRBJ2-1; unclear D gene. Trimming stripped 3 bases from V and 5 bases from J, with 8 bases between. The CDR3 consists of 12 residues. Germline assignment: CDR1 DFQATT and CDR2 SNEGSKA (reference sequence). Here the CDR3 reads CSASAEDNEQFF. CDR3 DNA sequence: TGCAGTGCTAGCGCTGAAGACAATGAGCAGTTCTTC.

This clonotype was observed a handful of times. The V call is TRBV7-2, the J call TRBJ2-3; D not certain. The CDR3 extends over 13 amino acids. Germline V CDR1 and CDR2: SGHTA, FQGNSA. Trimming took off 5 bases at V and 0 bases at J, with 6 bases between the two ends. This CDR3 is CASSGPSTDTQYF. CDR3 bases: TGTGCCAGCAGCGGACCTAGCACAGATACGCAGTATTTT.

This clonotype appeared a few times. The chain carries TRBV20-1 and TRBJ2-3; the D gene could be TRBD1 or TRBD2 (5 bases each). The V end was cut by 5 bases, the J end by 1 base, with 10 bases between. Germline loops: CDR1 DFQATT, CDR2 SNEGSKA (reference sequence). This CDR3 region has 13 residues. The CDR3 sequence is CSAGRDGTDTQYF. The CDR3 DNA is TGCAGTGCTGGCCGGGACGGCACAGATACGCAGTATTTT.

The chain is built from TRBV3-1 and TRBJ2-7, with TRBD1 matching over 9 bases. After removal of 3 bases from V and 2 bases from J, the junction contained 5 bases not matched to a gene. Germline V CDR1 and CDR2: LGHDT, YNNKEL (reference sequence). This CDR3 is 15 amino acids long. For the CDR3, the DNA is TGTGCCAGCAGCCAGGGGACAGGGATGACCTACGAGCAGTACTTC. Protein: CASSQGTGMTYEQYF.

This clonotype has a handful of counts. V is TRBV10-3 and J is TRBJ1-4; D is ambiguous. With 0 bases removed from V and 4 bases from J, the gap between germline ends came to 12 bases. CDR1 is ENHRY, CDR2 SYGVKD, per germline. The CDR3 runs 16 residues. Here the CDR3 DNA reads TGTGCCATCAGTGAGTCGTCCCCGGGAGGTAATGAAAAACTGTTTTTT. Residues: CAISESSPGGNEKLFF.

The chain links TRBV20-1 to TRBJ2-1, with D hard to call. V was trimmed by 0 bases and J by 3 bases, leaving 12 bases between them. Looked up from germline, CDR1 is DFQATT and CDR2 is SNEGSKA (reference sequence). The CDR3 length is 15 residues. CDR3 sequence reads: CSARDQRWGYNEQFF. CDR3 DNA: TGCAGTGCTAGAGATCAGCGCTGGGGCTACAATGAGCAGTTCTTC.

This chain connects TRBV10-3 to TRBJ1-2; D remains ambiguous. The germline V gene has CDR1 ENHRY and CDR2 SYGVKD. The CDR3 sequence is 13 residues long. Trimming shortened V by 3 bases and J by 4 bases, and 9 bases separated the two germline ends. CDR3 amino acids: CAISDGVAYGYTF. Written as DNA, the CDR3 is TGTGCCATCAGTGACGGTGTAGCCTATGGCTACACCTTC.

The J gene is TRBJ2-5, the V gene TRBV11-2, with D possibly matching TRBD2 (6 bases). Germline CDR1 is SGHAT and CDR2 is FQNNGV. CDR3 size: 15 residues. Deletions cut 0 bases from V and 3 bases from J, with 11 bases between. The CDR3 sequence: CASSLDLGGEETQYF. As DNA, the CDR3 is TGTGCCAGCAGCTTAGACCTGGGGGGAGAAGAGACCCAGTACTTC.

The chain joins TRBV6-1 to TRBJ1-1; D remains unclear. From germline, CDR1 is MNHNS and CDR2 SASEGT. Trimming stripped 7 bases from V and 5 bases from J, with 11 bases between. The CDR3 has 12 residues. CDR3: CASNRAGTEAFF. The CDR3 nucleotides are TGTGCCAGCAACCGGGCGGGAACTGAAGCTTTCTTT.

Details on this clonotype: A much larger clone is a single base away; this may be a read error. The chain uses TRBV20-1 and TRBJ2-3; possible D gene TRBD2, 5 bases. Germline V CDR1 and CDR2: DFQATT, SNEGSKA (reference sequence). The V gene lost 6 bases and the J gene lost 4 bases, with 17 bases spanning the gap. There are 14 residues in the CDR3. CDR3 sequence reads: CSASAEEGADTQYF. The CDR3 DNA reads TGCAGTGCCTCAGCGGAGGAAGGCGCAGATACGCAGTATTTT.

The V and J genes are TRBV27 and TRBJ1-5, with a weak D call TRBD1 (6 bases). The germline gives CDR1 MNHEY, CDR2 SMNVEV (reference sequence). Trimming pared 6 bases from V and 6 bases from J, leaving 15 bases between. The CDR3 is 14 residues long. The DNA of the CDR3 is TGTGCCAGCAGCATGAGGGGGGCAGCTCAGCCCCAGCATTTT. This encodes CASSMRGAAQPQHF.

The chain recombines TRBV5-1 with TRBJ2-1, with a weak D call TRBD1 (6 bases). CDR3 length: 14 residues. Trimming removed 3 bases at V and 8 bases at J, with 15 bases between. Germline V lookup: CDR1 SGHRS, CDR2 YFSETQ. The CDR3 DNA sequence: TGCGCCAGCAGCTCCCGACAGGAACTGGATGAGCAGTTCTTC. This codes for CASSSRQELDEQFF. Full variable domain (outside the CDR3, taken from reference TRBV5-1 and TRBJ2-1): KAGVTQTPRYLIKTRGQQVTLSCSPISGHRSVSWYQQTPGQGLQFLFEYFSETQRNKGNFPGRFSGRQFSNSRSEMNVSTLELGDSALYLCASSSRQELDEQFFGPGTRLTVL.

The chain's CDR3 is CASSSANSFQETQYF. The CDR3 bases are TGTGCCAGCAGTTCGGCTAACAGTTTCCAAGAGACCCAGTACTTC. The rearrangement links TRBV2 to TRBJ2-5; D remains unclear. The CDR3 consists of 15 residues. Germline loops: CDR1 SNHLY, CDR2 FYNNEI. The germline V and J ends were trimmed by 5 bases and 1 base, with 14 bases remaining between them. Based on the CDR3 plus reference TRBV2 and TRBJ2-5, the full variable domain is EPEVTQTPSHQVTQMGQEVILRCVPISNHLYFYWYRQILGQKVEFLVSFYNNEISEKSEIFDDQFSVERPDGSNFTLKIRSTKLEDSAMYFCASSSANSFQETQYFGPGTRLLVL.

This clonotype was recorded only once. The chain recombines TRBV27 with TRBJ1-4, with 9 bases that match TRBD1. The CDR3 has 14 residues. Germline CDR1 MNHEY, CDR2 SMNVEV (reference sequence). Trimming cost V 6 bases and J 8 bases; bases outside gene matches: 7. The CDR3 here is CASRLQGAEEKLFF. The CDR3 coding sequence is TGTGCCAGCAGGCTACAGGGGGCTGAGGAAAAACTGTTTTTT.

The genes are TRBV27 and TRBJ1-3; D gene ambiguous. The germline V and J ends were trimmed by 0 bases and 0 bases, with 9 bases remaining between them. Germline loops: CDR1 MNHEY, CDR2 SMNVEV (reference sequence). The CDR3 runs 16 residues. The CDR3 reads CASSLSDPSSGNTIYF. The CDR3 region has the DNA TGTGCCAGCAGTTTATCGGACCCAAGCTCTGGAAACACCATATATTTT.

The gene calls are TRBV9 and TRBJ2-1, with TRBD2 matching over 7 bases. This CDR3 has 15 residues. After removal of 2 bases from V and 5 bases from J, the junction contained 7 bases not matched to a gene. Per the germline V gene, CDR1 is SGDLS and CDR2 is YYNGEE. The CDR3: CASSVRGSLHNEQFF. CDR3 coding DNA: TGTGCCAGCAGCGTTCGCGGGAGTCTGCACAATGAGCAGTTCTTC.

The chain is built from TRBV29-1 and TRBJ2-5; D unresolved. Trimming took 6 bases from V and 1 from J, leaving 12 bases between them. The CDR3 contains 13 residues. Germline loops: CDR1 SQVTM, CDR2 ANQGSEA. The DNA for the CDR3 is TGCAGCGTCACTGGCGATGGCCAAGAGACCCAGTACTTC. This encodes CSVTGDGQETQYF.